This TCR beta chain was found in a study of vaccination effects on CD4 cells after COVID-19. Culturing for around ten days preceded CD4+ T cell isolation. People in the vaccine group had not been infected with SARS-CoV-2 before, and their nucleocapsid antibodies were negative. Germline CDR1 and CDR2: MNHNS and SASEGT. This CDR3 has 16 residues. Trimming removed 1 base from V and 0 bases from J, with 12 bases in between. Notes on the study in general: The authors studied few convalescent patients and collected no early post-infection timepoints. Late in the post-vaccination period, infection-induced and vaccine-induced clones underwent marked clonal contraction.

Clones were sequenced by immunoSEQ multiplex PCR, and TCRdb holds only the in-frame ones, with some missing. The table includes about 70,000 clones, around 77% detected once. In regard to this clone: Its specificity is not known.

The specimen comprised CD4+ T cells from PBMCs cultured without peptide, sampled before COVID-19 vaccination. V is TRBV6-1 and J is TRBJ2-5; D call uncertain. This clonotype was sampled from a human donor who received a COVID-19 vaccine. CDR3 protein: CASSEGTATYQETQYF. The CDR3 bases are TGTGCCAGCAGTGAAGGGACGGCAACGTACCAAGAGACCCAGTACTTC.